The rows below give T cell receptor beta chains drawn from one sample of a study of CD8+CD57+ T cells in acquired aplastic anemia. Each CDR3 protein is one row after TCRdb ran MiXCR on the reads. The sample lists around 50,000 distinct CDR3 sequences; 55% to 75% were seen once. Sequenced input: sorted CD4+, CD8+, or CD8+CD57+ T cells (not recorded which) from PBMCs. The receptors stem from a human donor in good health, serving as a control. Each CDR3 is given with its conserved first and last residue. Each record gives: J gene, clone size, D gene, V gene, CDR3 protein, CDR3 DNA. A D gene is named only where the DNA matches it firmly. Clone size is not always given. Where it is, it says once, few, many or a class for expanded clones.

TRBJ1-1 | medium-sized | TRBD1 | TRBV20-1 | CSARQGDTEAFF | TGCAGTGCTAGGCAGGGGGACACTGAAGCTTTCTTT
TRBJ2-2 | . | . | TRBV6-4 | CASSVLPGRDTGELFF | TGCGCCAGCAGCGTCCTTCCGGGACGGGACACCGGGGAGCTGTTTTTT
TRBJ2-1 | . | . | TRBV11-2 | CASSLERAEQFF | TGTGCCAGCAGCTTAGAGAGAGCGGAGCAGTTCTTC
TRBJ2-2 | few | . | TRBV19 | CASSMGNTGELFF | TGTGCCAGTAGTATGGGGAACACCGGGGAGCTGTTTTTT
TRBJ2-7 | . | . | TRBV19 | CASSINTVYEQYF | TGTGCCAGTAGTATTAATACAGTGTACGAGCAGTACTTC
TRBJ2-5 | . | . | TRBV7-9 | CAVLGVQETQYF | TGTGCCGTACTGGGGGTTCAGGAGACCCAGTACTTC
TRBJ2-1 | . | TRBD1 | TRBV25-1 | CASSGQGPYNEQFF | TGTGCCAGCAGTGGACAGGGTCCCTACAATGAGCAGTTCTTC
TRBJ1-2 | . | TRBD1 | TRBV2 | CASSEEAGGSYGYTF | TGTGCCAGCAGTGAGGAGGCAGGGGGAAGCTATGGCTACACCTTC
TRBJ2-7 | . | . | TRBV19 | CACSIDFTGQWDEQYF | TGTGCCTGTAGTATAGACTTCACGGGACAATGGGACGAGCAGTACTTC
TRBJ2-1 | once | TRBD1 | TRBV29-1 | CSLNRGMAPHSF | TGCAGTCTCAACAGGGGAATGGCGCCCCACTCCTTC
TRBJ1-5 | . | TRBD1 | TRBV7-8 | CASSSDRASNQPQHF | TGTGCCAGCAGCTCAGACAGGGCGAGCAATCAGCCCCAGCATTTT
TRBJ2-5 | . | . | TRBV7-2 | CASSLDGQETQYF | TGTGCCAGCAGCTTGGACGGGCAAGAGACCCAGTACTTC
TRBJ1-5 | . | . | TRBV19 | CASSIGNQPQHF | TGTGCCAGTAGTATAGGGAATCAGCCCCAGCATTTT
TRBJ1-2 | . | TRBD1 | TRBV2 | CASRPSDRASGGYTF | TGTGCCAGCAGACCTAGCGACAGGGCTTCGGGGGGCTACACCTTC
TRBJ2-6 | . | . | TRBV14 | CASSQGSGANVLTF | TGTGCCAGCAGCCAAGGGTCTGGGGCCAACGTCCTGACTTTC
TRBJ2-7 | medium-sized | TRBD2 | TRBV20-1 | CSANPPIAGVSYEQYF | TGCAGTGCTAACCCTCCTATAGCGGGAGTCTCCTACGAGCAGTACTTC
TRBJ2-7 | . | TRBD1 | TRBV2 | CASSGDRWQQYF | TGTGCCAGCAGTGGGGACAGGTGGCAGCAGTACTTC
TRBJ2-3 | . | TRBD1 | TRBV24-1 | CATSDQGQGRDTQYF | TGTGCCACCAGTGATCAGGGACAGGGTCGGGATACGCAGTATTTT
TRBJ1-5 | . | . | TRBV10-3 | CAMAGNQPQHF | TGTGCCATGGCAGGCAATCAGCCCCAGCATTTT
TRBJ1-1 | once | TRBD1 | TRBV15 | CATSRRQGDTEAFF | TGTGCCACCAGCAGGCGACAGGGCGACACTGAAGCTTTCTTT
TRBJ2-7 | many | . | TRBV5-8 | CASSQGHAPYEQYF | TGTGCCAGCAGCCAAGGACATGCGCCGTACGAGCAGTACTTC
TRBJ2-7 | . | TRBD1 | TRBV24-1 | CATSDTGQGMDEQYF | TGTGCCACCAGTGACACCGGACAGGGAATGGACGAACAGTACTTC
TRBJ1-2 | . | . | TRBV24-1 | CATWTANYGYTF | TGTGCCACCTGGACAGCTAACTATGGCTACACCTTC
TRBJ2-7 | . | . | TRBV29-1 | CSVTRAVTYEQYF | TGCAGCGTGACGCGGGCGGTCACGTACGAGCAGTACTTC
TRBJ2-5 | . | TRBD1 | TRBV7-9 | CASSAGTGDQETQYF | TGTGCCAGCAGCGCCGGGACAGGCGATCAAGAGACCCAGTACTTC
TRBJ1-5 | . | TRBD1 | TRBV10-3 | CAISSTGDQPQHF | TGTGCCATCAGTTCTACAGGGGATCAGCCCCAGCATTTT
TRBJ1-2 | . | TRBD1 | TRBV7-9 | CASSTDRDANYGYTF | TGTGCCAGCAGCACTGACAGGGATGCTAACTATGGCTACACCTTC
TRBJ1-2 | . | TRBD1 | TRBV7-9 | CASSPTQGDGYTF | TGTGCCAGCAGTCCGACTCAGGGGGATGGCTACACCTTC
TRBJ2-7 | . | . | TRBV10-2 | CASARFESYEQYF | TGCGCCAGCGCGCGGTTTGAGTCCTACGAGCAGTACTTC
TRBJ2-2 | . | TRBD1 | TRBV12-3/TRBV12-4 | CASSRQGDTGELFF | TGTGCCAGCAGTAGACAGGGTGACACCGGGGAGCTGTTTTTT
TRBJ2-3 | few | . | TRBV20-1 | CSARAQGVMDYTQYF | TGCAGTGCTAGAGCCCAAGGTGTTATGGATTATACGCAGTATTTT
TRBJ2-1 | . | TRBD1 | TRBV9 | CASTGGTGPYNEQFF | TGTGCCAGCACCGGCGGGACAGGCCCCTACAATGAGCAGTTCTTC
TRBJ2-1 | . | TRBD2 | TRBV19 | CASGGLAGSRFF | TGTGCCAGCGGGGGACTAGCGGGAAGTAGGTTCTTC
TRBJ1-1 | . | TRBD1 | TRBV7-6 | CASSFTTDRAEAFF | TGTGCCAGCAGCTTTACGACGGACAGGGCTGAAGCTTTCTTT
TRBJ1-6 | once | . | TRBV20-1 | CSAPAQALYNSPLHF | TGCAGTGCTCCAGCTCAGGCCCTCTATAATTCACCCCTCCACTTT
TRBJ2-7 | few | TRBD2 | TRBV24-1 | CATSDPIAGAYEQYF | TGTGCCACCAGTGACCCAATAGCGGGGGCCTACGAGCAGTACTTC
TRBJ1-2 | few | TRBD1 | TRBV10-3 | CAIIGPGQGVYGYTF | TGTGCCATCATTGGACCGGGACAGGGTGTATATGGCTACACCTTC
TRBJ1-5 | . | . | TRBV19 | CASSMGSASPQHF | TGTGCCAGTAGTATGGGGAGCGCCAGTCCTCAGCATTTT
TRBJ2-7 | . | . | TRBV15 | CATSRDRGDYEQYF | TGTGCCACCAGCAGAGATCGCGGGGACTACGAGCAGTACTTC
TRBJ1-1 | . | TRBD1 | TRBV2 | CASTLGQGNTEAFF | TGTGCCAGCACCCTGGGACAGGGGAACACTGAAGCTTTCTTT
TRBJ2-1 | . | . | TRBV10-3 | CAISSRDGPYNEQFF | TGTGCCATCAGCTCCCGGGACGGCCCCTACAATGAGCAGTTCTTC
TRBJ2-7 | . | . | TRBV25-1 | CASSERTDYTYEQYF | TGTGCCAGCAGTGAGCGGACAGACTACACCTACGAGCAGTACTTC
TRBJ2-3 | once | . | TRBV15 | CASAGGPNPSTDTQYF | TGTGCCTCCGCAGGCGGGCCAAATCCTAGCACAGATACGCAGTATTTT
TRBJ2-1 | few | TRBD1 | TRBV10-3 | CASSQSRTGYNEQFF | TGTGCCAGCAGTCAGTCTAGGACAGGTTACAATGAGCAGTTCTTC
TRBJ1-2 | . | TRBD1 | TRBV5-5 | CASSYGQGEGYGYTF | TGTGCCAGCAGCTACGGACAGGGGGAGGGCTATGGCTACACCTTC
TRBJ1-1 | . | TRBD1 | TRBV20-1 | CSAKTGRGAHTEAFF | TGCAGTGCTAAGACAGGGAGAGGCGCCCACACTGAAGCTTTCTTT
TRBJ1-1 | . | TRBD1 | TRBV2 | CASSVQGAYTEAFF | TGTGCCAGCAGTGTACAGGGGGCGTACACTGAAGCTTTCTTT
TRBJ1-6 | . | TRBD1 | TRBV19 | CASSTGTGTRNF | TGTGCCAGTAGTACCGGGACAGGGACCCGTAACTTT
TRBJ2-7 | . | . | TRBV19 | CASSIGSPYEQYF | TGTGCCAGTAGTATAGGCAGTCCCTACGAGCAGTACTTC
TRBJ1-3 | . | . | TRBV20-1 | CSAIQGGGNTIYF | TGCAGTGCTATTCAGGGAGGCGGAAACACCATATATTTT
TRBJ2-5 | few | . | TRBV9 | CASSVDVDETQYF | TGTGCCAGCAGCGTAGATGTTGATGAGACCCAGTACTTC